This TCR beta chain stems from a study of cytomegalovirus exposure and HLA in healthy donors. V was pared by 5 bases and J by 8 bases, with 14 bases of the junction left unmatched. The CDR3 has 15 residues. Germline CDR1 MNHNS, CDR2 SASEGT. Primers included in the PCR were 60 Vbeta and 13 Jbeta primers. Sequencing was performed with immunoSEQ multiplex PCR; in TCRdb, only in-frame clones are kept and a portion is missing. The data contain 100,000 or so clones, roughly three quarters of them seen just once; the ten biggest clones take up 3.5% to 5%. This receptor was obtained from a man aged 40-55 years in good health and CMV-seronegative. This chain links TRBV6-1 with TRBJ1-2; 7 bases align to TRBD1. Sequencing was performed on PBMCs. Here the CDR3 reads CASSPRDERGLGYTF. CDR3 DNA: TGTGCCAGCAGTCCCCGGGACGAAAGGGGGCTAGGCTACACCTTC.